This is a list of T cell receptor beta chains from one sample in a study of PD-1 blockade in classical Hodgkin lymphoma. The repertoire was sequenced with immunoSEQ multiplex PCR; TCRdb's copy has only in-frame clones and lacks some. The data show about 13,000 clones, approximately 90% seen once. This material consisted of peripheral blood mononuclear cells (PBMCs), taken at baseline. Receptor source: a human donor with classical Hodgkin lymphoma. Each CDR3 is given without its conserved first and last residue.

TRBV7-3,TRBJ1-6,ASSYNRDSPLH
TRBV19,TRBJ1-5,ASLGGYNQPQH
TRBV10-2,TRBJ2-1,ASRGLGVAHEQF
TRBV5-4,TRBJ2-5,ASTRDRGWETQY
TRBV5-4,TRBJ2-7,ASSLGASGRGLREQY
TRBV5-1,TRBJ2-4,ASSLPGTENIQY
TRBV5-3,TRBJ1-2,ARSPPGHIPYYGGYT
TRBV20-1,TRBJ1-2,SATDGYGYT
TRBV7-2,TRBJ1-2,ASSLVGTLGGGYT
TRBV6-5,TRBJ2-7,ARRDKAGPPYEQY
TRBV27,TRBJ1-1,ASSAPVRGNTEAF
TRBV4-1,TRBJ2-3,ASTTGGQRPFTDTQY
TRBV2,TRBJ1-5,ASRTGFSNQPQH
TRBV29-1,TRBJ2-5,SVVEQGGETQY
TRBV4-2,TRBJ2-7,ASSQDSRTYTYEQY
TRBV5-6,TRBJ2-1,ASIIRPSSYNEQF
TRBV9,TRBJ2-1,ASSVDGGDEQF
TRBV7-2,TRBJ2-5,ASSHPRLATGTQY
TRBV10-3,TRBJ1-5,AISRQATNQPQH
TRBV29-1,TRBJ1-1,SVGGAGGAGQNTEAF
TRBV5-4,TRBJ2-1,ASSPLTVDNEQF
TRBV7-9,TRBJ2-2,ASSFGGGRRTGELF
TRBV12-5,TRBJ1-1,ASGFSGGQGPMNTEAF
TRBV2,TRBJ2-1,ASRARQGNEQF
TRBV6-5,TRBJ1-2,ASSYSGVGYGYT
TRBV4-1,TRBJ2-7,ASSPGRANYEQY
TRBV10-3,TRBJ1-1,AIRGRENTEAF
TRBV6-5,TRBJ1-6,ASSYVNSPLH
TRBV18,TRBJ1-1,ASLRPQRTEAF